The entry below describes one T cell receptor beta chain. This clonotype was observed many times. Its recognized antigen is unknown. Base quality data are lacking; no much larger clone is found one base away. For repertoire sequencing, TCR beta CDR3 regions were amplified from RNA transcripts. HTBI primers and the Qiagen OneStep RT-PCR kit were used in a first-round RT-PCR, which was followed by a second-round multiplex PCR, size selection and purification. The libraries underwent paired-end sequencing with 100 bp reads on an Illumina HiSeq2000. Concerning the study's data processing: SOAPnuke was used to process the reads, throwing out any read that had adapters, had uncalled bases, had a mean Phred below 15, or lacked an exact constant-primer or identifier match. High-quality paired reads were merged with COPE v1.2.5. Each unique nucleotide sequence was treated as a clonotype, and MiTCR v1.1 was used to align the clonotypes to the IMGT TRB V, D and J references. The analysis was limited to V-J combinations with a frequency above 0.0001, which together covered 99.2% of repertoires. For each V-J combination, a TCR clonal expansion and chaos score was defined as the ratio of F50 clonal expansion to chaos observed in the TCRdist matrix. Features were reduced by Welch's t-statistics and random forest to more than 10 V-J combinations, which fed a naive Bayes classifier. The Morisita-Horn index was used to measure how similar the thyroid and blood repertoires were. Clones were called with MiXCR by TCRdb after fastp trimmed the public reads at Q25, and only in-frame beta chains were retained. Entries are consolidated by CDR3 protein sequence, retaining the most common genes and DNA. TCRdb, not the authors, supplied the V and J calls. Across this sample there are around 520,000 distinct CDR3 sequences, with less than 40% seen only once. The ten largest clonotypes hold 4% to 5% of the sample.

Patients with hyperthyroidism were aged 18 to 65 years, had been newly diagnosed, and had a disease duration of less than 2 months. Patients with other autoimmune diseases, uncontrolled infections, pregnancy or lactation were excluded from the study. Diagnosis was based on clinical symptoms, serum thyroxine, TRAb, thyroid ultrasound and orbital computed tomography. Total RNA was extracted with Trizol reagent and quality-checked on an Agilent 2100 Bioanalyzer. This sample was taken from a study of Graves' ophthalmopathy and Graves' hyperthyroidism (dated by TCRdb to 2016 to 2019). Describing the broader study: Hyperthyroidism was defined as stable when no progression to ophthalmopathy occurred within 18 months of follow-up. To tell Graves' ophthalmopathy apart from Graves' hyperthyroidism, and to predict which patients would progress to ophthalmopathy, the study relied on TCR beta repertoire signatures. In total, approximately 140 blood samples were TCR-sequenced: around 42 ophthalmopathy, roughly 80 hyperthyroidism and 17 hyperthyroidism-to-ophthalmopathy patients. To explore V-J signatures that distinguish ophthalmopathy from hyperthyroidism, a discovery set of around 100 patients was enrolled, made up of around 40 with ophthalmopathy and 57 with stable hyperthyroidism. An independent validation cohort was composed of 18 hyperthyroidism patients and around 16 patients who later progressed from hyperthyroidism to ophthalmopathy. T-cell repertoires of thyroid tissue and blood were compared in over 5 hyperthyroidism patients. Once sampling was done, hyperthyroidism patients were given methimazole at a starting dose of 30 mg daily, while ophthalmopathy patients were given high-dose intravenous methylprednisolone. Study-level results and caveats: In validation, the model predicted ophthalmopathy progression with 70.59% sensitivity and around 72% specificity; some twelve predicted patients were CT-confirmed with GO in a median of 6.5 months. Ophthalmopathy was separated from stable hyperthyroidism by the 13-signature model with just under 90% sensitivity and roughly 82% specificity in cross-validation and with 80%/75% in the test set. Among expanded thyroid clonotypes with frequency above 0.001, most also showed up in blood, which suggests that blood repertoires may reflect the thyroid immune response. No statistical method was used to predetermine the sample size, and group allocation was not hidden from the investigators.

Reading the germline V gene gives CDR1 KGHDR and CDR2 SFDVKD. From the cysteine through the phenylalanine, the CDR3 covers 15 amino acids. The only DNA kept is the CDR3, 45 bases in frame from the first base. Relative to germline, V is missing 3 bases and J is missing 3 bases, with 6 bases of the junction outside any gene match. Sequencing used peripheral blood or thyroid tissue (not recorded which). This clonotype was sampled from an adult man with Graves' hyperthyroidism. The chain was built from TRBV24-1 and TRBJ2-7; the junction holds 8 bases that match TRBD1. This receptor has the CDR3 CATSDGRDRFYEQYF. In nucleotides, the sequence is TGTGCCACCAGTGATGGCCGGGACAGGTTCTACGAGCAGTACTTC.